This T cell receptor (beta chain) came from a study of blood T cell repertoires in COVID-19. CDR1 and CDR2 from the germline V gene are ENHRY and SYGVKD. V lost 2 bases and J lost 10; bases outside the gene matches: 5. The CDR3 has 13 residues. Clones were sequenced by immunoSEQ multiplex PCR, and TCRdb holds only the in-frame ones, with some missing. The sample has about 220,000 clones; roughly 87% are singletons. This sequence was found in a man between 40 and 49 years old with active or convalescent COVID-19. Input material: peripheral blood. V is TRBV10-3 and J is TRBJ1-3, with 7 bases identical to TRBD1. The CDR3 bases are TGTGCCATCAGTGAGGACAGGGTCGCAACCATATATTTT. This sequence encodes CAISEDRVATIYF.